This T cell receptor beta chain was profiled in a study of T cells in Graves' hyperthyroidism and ophthalmopathy. Researchers amplified the TCR beta CDR3 regions from RNA transcripts. The TCR CDR3 was amplified in a first-round RT-PCR using the HTBI primer set. Using its own MiXCR run on the multiplex PCR reads, TCRdb lists one record per CDR3 protein. The data show 600,000 or so distinct CDR3 sequences, over 12% seen once. V shed 5 bases, J shed 7 bases, and the junction held 5 bases outside the gene matches. The length of the CDR3 is 13 residues. Germline lookup yields CDR1 SGHTA and CDR2 FQGNSA. Clinicians diagnosed patients from clinical symptoms, serum thyroxine and TRAb, thyroid ultrasound and orbital computed tomography. This clonotype was detected many times. As yet, its antigen is unknown. The study's findings and limits: Model-based prediction identified ophthalmopathy a median approximately 6 months prior to its onset. Blood also contained most expanded thyroid clonotypes above 0.001. A model using 13 V-J features told ophthalmopathy apart from stable hyperthyroidism.

This sequence was found in a woman between 18 and 29 years old with Graves' ophthalmopathy. The chain couples TRBV7-2 to TRBJ1-5; TRBD1 matches 7 bases. Material: blood. The CDR3 sequence is CASSGQVRQPQHF. In nucleotides, the CDR3 is TGTGCCAGCAGCGGACAGGTCCGGCAGCCCCAGCATTTT.